This T cell receptor (beta chain) was sequenced in a study of T-cell reconstitution after alpha-beta-depleted transplantation in children. Whole-study findings and limits: A year post-transplant, T-cell counts and diversity derived mostly from newly produced T cells. Day-60 TCRbeta diversity that was high in some patients was derived from surviving recipient T cells and thymic progenitors. Several hundred expanded graft clones reportedly supplied alpha-beta T cells about two months after transplant.

Unique molecular identifiers were built into the TCRbeta library. TCRdb re-derived calls from the PCR reads in MiXCR, one entry per CDR3 protein. The sample records fewer than 550,000 distinct CDR3 sequences, about 10% being singletons. V was shortened by 2 bases and J by 12 bases, with 8 bases between the two germline ends. CDR3 length equals 11 residues. There are a few counts of this clonotype. Its target is unknown. The chain uses TRBV12-3 or TRBV12-4 and TRBJ2-1, with D maybe TRBD2 (6 bases). This material consisted of PBMCs, mostly from graft donor cells, taken 180 days after TCRalphabeta/CD19-depleted stem cell transplant. The sequence derives from a female patient aged 2-10 years who had a stem cell transplant for aplastic anemia, so the T cells may come from the graft donor. DNA of the CDR3: TGTGCCAGCAGTTTAACCGGGGGGCAGTTCTTC. This codes for CASSLTGGQFF.